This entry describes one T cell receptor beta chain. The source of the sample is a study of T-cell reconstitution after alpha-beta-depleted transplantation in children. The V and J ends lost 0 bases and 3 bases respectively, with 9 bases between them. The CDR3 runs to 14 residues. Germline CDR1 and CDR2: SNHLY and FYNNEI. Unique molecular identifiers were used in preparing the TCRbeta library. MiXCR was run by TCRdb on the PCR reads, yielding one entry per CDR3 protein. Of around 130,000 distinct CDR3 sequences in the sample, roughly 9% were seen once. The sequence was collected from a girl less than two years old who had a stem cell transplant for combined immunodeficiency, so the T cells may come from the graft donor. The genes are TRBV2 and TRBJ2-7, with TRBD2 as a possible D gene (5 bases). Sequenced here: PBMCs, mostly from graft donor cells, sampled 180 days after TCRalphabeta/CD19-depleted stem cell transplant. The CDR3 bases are TGTGCCAGCAGTGAAGCGCTTACTAGCTACGAGCAGTACTTC. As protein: CASSEALTSYEQYF.